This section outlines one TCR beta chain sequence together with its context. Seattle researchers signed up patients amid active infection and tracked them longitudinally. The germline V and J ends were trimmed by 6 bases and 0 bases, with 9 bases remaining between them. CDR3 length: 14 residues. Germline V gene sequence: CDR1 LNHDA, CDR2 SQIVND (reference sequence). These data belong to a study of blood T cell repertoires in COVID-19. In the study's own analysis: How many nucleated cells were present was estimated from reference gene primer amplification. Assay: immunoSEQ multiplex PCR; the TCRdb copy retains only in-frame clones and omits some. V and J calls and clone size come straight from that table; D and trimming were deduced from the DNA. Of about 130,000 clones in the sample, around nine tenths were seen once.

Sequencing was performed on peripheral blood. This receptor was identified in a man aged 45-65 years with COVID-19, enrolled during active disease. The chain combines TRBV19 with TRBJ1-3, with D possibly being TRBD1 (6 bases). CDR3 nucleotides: TGTGCCAGTAGCAAACAGGGCTCTGGAAACACCATATATTTT. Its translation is CASSKQGSGNTIYF. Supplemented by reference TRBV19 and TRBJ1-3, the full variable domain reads DGGITQSPKYLFRKEGQNVTLSCEQNLNHDAMYWYRQDPGQGLRLIYYSQIVNDFQKGDIAEGYSVSREKKESFPLTVTSAQKNPTAFYLCASSKQGSGNTIYFGEGSWLTVV.